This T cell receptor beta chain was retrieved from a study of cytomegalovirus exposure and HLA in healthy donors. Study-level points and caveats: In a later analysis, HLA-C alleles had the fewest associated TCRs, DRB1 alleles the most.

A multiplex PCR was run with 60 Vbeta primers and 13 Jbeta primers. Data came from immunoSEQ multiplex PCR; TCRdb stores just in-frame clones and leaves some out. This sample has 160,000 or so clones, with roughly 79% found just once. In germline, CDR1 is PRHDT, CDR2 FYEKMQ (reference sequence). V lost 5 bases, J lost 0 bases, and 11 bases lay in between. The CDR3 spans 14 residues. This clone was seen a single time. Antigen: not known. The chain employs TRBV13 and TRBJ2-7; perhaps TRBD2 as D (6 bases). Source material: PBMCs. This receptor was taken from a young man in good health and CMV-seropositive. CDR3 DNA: TGTGCCAGCAGCCTCCCCGGGGGCTCCTACGAGCAGTACTTC. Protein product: CASSLPGGSYEQYF.